This T cell receptor (beta chain) comes out of a study of T cells in localized non-small cell lung cancer (dated by TCRdb to 2018 to 2021). Background for the entire study: T cell repertoires of 200 to 300 early-stage NSCLC patients were analyzed, with tumors being compared against uninvolved tumor-adjacent lungs. NSCLC patients had a mean age of around 66 years, and around 140 were male and about 98 female. The cohort consisted of 236 treatment-naive NSCLC patients whose localized lung tumors had been resected. Broad study findings and their caveats: A median of about 61 of the top 100 tumor clones turned up in the paired uninvolved adjacent lung, and 25 to 35 of those clones also ranked among the top 100 of that same adjacent lung. Uninvolved tumor-adjacent lung showed the highest T cell clonality, higher than tumor, which suggests more focused antigenic responses in the uninvolved tumor-adjacent lung. Because multi-region tumor sequencing was not performed, intratumor heterogeneity could not be ruled out. Higher blood T cell density associated with longer overall survival, while higher adjacent-lung clonality associated with shorter survival. Because of the exploratory design, TCR variables were selected using unadjusted p-values without false-discovery rate correction.

Spanning cysteine to phenylalanine, the CDR3 consists of 13 amino acids. Only the CDR3 DNA stays, 39 bases, in frame from base 1. The CDR1 and CDR2 encoded by the germline V gene (reference sequence) are MNHEY and SMNVEV. The junction carries 13 bases between V and J, which are trimmed by 6 bases and 5 bases respectively. TCR beta CDR3 regions were sequenced from DNA using the immunoSEQ Assay. As for how the authors treated the data: T cell density was computed as TCR beta template counts normalized to usable DNA estimated by amplifying housekeeping genes. The preseqR package was used to estimate richness by extrapolating to 400,000 templates for PBMC samples and to 120,000 templates for tissue samples. Clonality was calculated as one minus Pielou's evenness. Tissue-enriched TCRs were identified by differential abundance testing using productive amino-acid clonotypes, minimum total count 5 and alpha 0.1. The Jaccard Index and the Morisita Overlap Index were used to measure repertoire overlap between compartments. GLIPH grouped TCR beta CDR3s together with public tetramer-defined viral CDR3s, and a viral motif had to include at least three viral sequences and show V-gene enrichment. The table comes from immuneACCESS by way of TCRdb, which keeps in-frame sequences with V and J called. Part of the clones is missing from these tables; in studies checked, under half for an unresolved V gene and the rest for unknown reasons. The DNA gave D and trimming, while V, J and clone size come from that table. This sample lists about 75,000 clones; around 82% were detected once. The ten top clones hold 8% to 10% of the sample.

A remark on this clone: Its binding antigen is unknown. No quality values exist for individual bases; no much larger clone is one base distant.

At diagnosis, tumor, uninvolved tumor-adjacent lung and peripheral blood were collected and then preserved as a mix of FFPE and fresh-frozen material. Blood samples were analyzed as peripheral blood mononuclear cells for TCR repertoire profiling. Recombination linked TRBV27 to TRBJ1-2, and perhaps TRBD1 as D gene, on 5 matching bases. This receptor was taken from a female donor of 60 years or more with stage I lung adenocarcinoma. The input for sequencing was peripheral blood, taken before any cancer treatment. The DNA sequence is given as TGTGCCAGCAGGCCCCAGGGAGAGTATGGCTACACCTTC. It encodes CASRPQGEYGYTF.